Each of the 29 T cell receptor beta chains below was sequenced from the same sample in a study of T cell responses to AZD1222 COVID-19 vaccine. Using immunoSEQ multiplex PCR, the repertoire was profiled, and TCRdb retains in-frame clones only, with some absent. The data show over 85,000 clones, around nine tenths seen once. This material consisted of peripheral blood, taken 28 days after the second AZD1222 dose. These receptors were obtained from an adult who received the AZD1222 COVID-19 vaccine.

The chain couples TRBV7-8 to TRBJ1-1; D might be TRBD1 (5 bases). Germline values: CDR1 SGHVS, CDR2 FQNEAQ. V was pared by 5 bases and J by 1 base, with 14 bases between. This CDR3 has 15 amino acids. CDR3 residues: CASSQSRQGNTEAFF. The CDR3 nucleotides are TGTGCCAGCAGCCAATCTAGGCAGGGGAACACTGAAGCTTTCTTT.

This clone was seen a few times. The chain has TRBV19 and TRBJ2-1; 8 positions match TRBD2. The V segment lost 2 bases and the J segment 3 bases; nucleotides outside the gene matches: 6. The CDR3 sequence is 16 residues long. Per the germline V gene, CDR1 is LNHDA and CDR2 is SQIVND (reference sequence). The CDR3 nucleotides read TGTGCCAGTAGTATAACAAGCGGGGGCAACTACAATGAGCAGTTCTTC. Residues: CASSITSGGNYNEQFF. The variable domain in full, with the rest retrieved from reference TRBV19 and TRBJ2-1, is DGGITQSPKYLFRKEGQNVTLSCEQNLNHDAMYWYRQDPGQGLRLIYYSQIVNDFQKGDIAEGYSVSREKKESFPLTVTSAQKNPTAFYLCASSITSGGNYNEQFFGPGTRLTVL.

The chain is built from TRBV7-3 and TRBJ1-1; D is possibly TRBD1 (6 bases). Trimming took off 8 bases at V and 1 base at J, with 17 bases between the two ends. The CDR3 sequence is 15 residues long. Germline V gene lookup returns CDR1 SGHTA and CDR2 FQGTGA. The DNA of the CDR3 is TGTGCCAGCTGGTGGGGGGCTATGAAGAACACTGAAGCTTTCTTT. Translated, it gives CASWWGAMKNTEAFF.

A word on this clone: Compared with germline, one end of the junction differs, possibly owing to a read error. The chain employs TRBV6-5 and TRBJ2-1; D not certain. Germline V gene lookup returns CDR1 MNHEY and CDR2 SVGAGI. The CDR3 has 13 amino acids. CDR3 amino acids: CATRGRSYNEQFF. Here the CDR3 DNA reads TGCGCGACCCGTGGGCGCTCCTACAATGAGCAGTTCTTC.

This clone was detected only once. The chain joins TRBV6-2 or TRBV6-3 to TRBJ1-6; D is possibly TRBD1 (6 bases). Trimming cost V 0 bases and J 11 bases, with 11 bases left between them. This CDR3 is 14 amino acids long. CDR1 is MNHEY, CDR2 SVGEGT, per germline. CDR3 nucleotide sequence: TGTGCCAGCAGTTACTCGGGGGCGCGGACACCCCTCCACTTT. This translates into CASSYSGARTPLHF.

This clone came up once. This rearrangement joins TRBV9 to TRBJ2-5; 14 nucleotides align to TRBD2. CDR1 and CDR2 from the germline V gene are SGDLS and YYNGEE. The CDR3 spans 18 residues. The junction had 12 bases not matched to a gene; V was cut back by 3 bases and J by 5 bases. The CDR3 region has the DNA TGTGCCAGCAGCGAGACTAGCGGGGGGGCGGGCTTTGGTGAGACCCAGTACTTC. Encoded protein: CASSETSGGAGFGETQYF.

V and J are TRBV2 and TRBJ2-1, with D possibly being TRBD2 (6 bases). V was pared by 6 bases and J by 5 bases, with 11 bases between. Germline V lookup: CDR1 SNHLY, CDR2 FYNNEI. The CDR3 is 13 residues long. CDR3 sequence: CASSPTRNNEQFF. Here the CDR3 DNA reads TGTGCCAGCAGCCCGACTAGGAACAATGAGCAGTTCTTC.

This clone was found a few times. The V call is TRBV7-2, the J call TRBJ2-1; D may be TRBD2 (6 bases). Trimming stripped 2 bases from V and 4 bases from J, with 15 bases between. Germline V gives CDR1 SGHTA, CDR2 FQGNSA. This CDR3 contains 16 residues. The CDR3 DNA sequence: TGTGCCAGCAGCTTAACTACTAGCATGGGATACAATGAGCAGTTCTTC. It translates to CASSLTTSMGYNEQFF.

The rearrangement links TRBV11-3 to TRBJ2-5; D assignment may be TRBD1 or TRBD2 (5 bases each). The CDR3 covers 13 residues. Trimming removed 5 bases from V and 3 bases from J, with 10 bases in between. Germline V lookup: CDR1 SGHNT, CDR2 YENEEA. The CDR3 DNA is TGTGCCAGCAGCCCGGGACCTGAAGAGACCCAGTACTTC. It codes for CASSPGPEETQYF.

The chain joins TRBV6-7 to TRBJ2-7; D might be TRBD1 or TRBD2, each matching 5 bases. TRBV6-7 has ORF status, its function being uncertain. The CDR3 length is 16 residues. V was clipped by 3 bases and J by 7 bases, with 22 bases between them. CDR3 nucleotides: TGTGCCAGCAGTTATAAAACCGGGACGAGGGCTGGAGAGCAGTACTTC. Its protein product is CASSYKTGTRAGEQYF.

The CDR3 protein is CASSQAWNSGNTIYF. The CDR3 DNA follows: TGTGCCAGCAGCCAAGCTTGGAACTCTGGAAACACCATATATTTT. This rearrangement joins TRBV6-5 to TRBJ1-3, with D unclear. Trimming cost V 6 bases and J 0 bases, with 12 bases left between them. This CDR3 has 15 residues. Germline assignment: CDR1 MNHEY and CDR2 SVGAGI.

The chain combines TRBV4-1 with TRBJ1-1, with D perhaps matching TRBD1 (5 bases). Trimming left V 6 bases short and J 4 bases short, with 18 bases between. The CDR3 totals 15 residues. Germline-derived CDR1 and CDR2 are MGHRA and YSYEKL. Here the CDR3 reads CASSEFGARGTEAFF. In DNA form, the CDR3 reads TGCGCCAGCAGTGAATTCGGGGCGCGAGGCACTGAAGCTTTCTTT.

The chain is built from TRBV27 and TRBJ2-6; 7 bases are a match to TRBD1. Germline-derived CDR1 and CDR2 are MNHEY and SMNVEV (reference sequence). The V and J ends lost 7 bases and 0 bases, in that order; junction bases with no gene match: 12. The length of the CDR3 is 18 residues. In nucleotides, the CDR3 is TGTGCCAGCACCCCGGTGGGACAGTTTTACTCTGGGGCCAACGTCCTGACTTTC. It specifies CASTPVGQFYSGANVLTF. The full variable domain, in which reference TRBV27 and TRBJ2-6 provide the parts outside the CDR3, is EAQVTQNPRYLITVTGKKLTVTCSQNMNHEYMSWYRQDPGLGLRQIYYSMNVEVTDKGDVPEGYKVSRKEKRNFPLILESPSPNQTSLYFCASTPVGQFYSGANVLTFGAGSRLTVL.

The chain uses TRBV27 and TRBJ2-2; a weak D match, TRBD1 (5 bases). V was shortened by 6 bases and J by 1 base, with 12 bases between the two germline ends. This CDR3 is 15 amino acids long. The germline V gene has CDR1 MNHEY and CDR2 SMNVEV (reference sequence). The CDR3 DNA follows: TGTGCCAGCAGCCCCTGGGGCCTGAACACCGGGGAGCTGTTTTTT. It translates to CASSPWGLNTGELFF.

The rearrangement links TRBV7-2 to TRBJ2-5; TRBD2 matches at 14 bases. Germline V gives CDR1 SGHTA, CDR2 FQGNSA. The CDR3 is made up of 19 amino acids. V was clipped by 1 base and J by 0 bases; unmatched bases: 7. CDR3 DNA: TGTGCCAGCAGCTTAGTGGTGACTAGCGGGGGGGGAGACCAAGAGACCCAGTACTTC. Protein product: CASSLVVTSGGGDQETQYF.

The rearrangement uses TRBV6-2 or TRBV6-3 and TRBJ1-2, with D perhaps TRBD1 (5 bases). CDR3 length equals 15 residues. The ends were cut back, 7 bases at V and 4 bases at J, with 19 bases in the middle. Per germline, CDR1 MNHEY and CDR2 SVGEGT. The DNA for the CDR3 is TGTGCCAGCACCCCTGGGATGGGGGAAGGCTATGGCTACACCTTC. This translates into CASTPGMGEGYGYTF.

This clone showed up just a few times. This chain links TRBV4-1 with TRBJ1-5, with TRBD1 matching over 8 bases. Germline CDR1 is MGHRA and CDR2 is YSYEKL. The J segment lost 7 bases and the V segment lost 3 bases, leaving 2 bases of the junction unmatched. The CDR3 is made up of 13 amino acids. CDR3 loop: CASSQDRAQPQHF. The CDR3, as DNA: TGCGCCAGCAGCCAGGACAGGGCACAGCCCCAGCATTTT.

This sequence joins TRBV6-5 and TRBJ2-7; D possibly uses TRBD1 or TRBD2 (5 bases each). There are 16 residues in the CDR3. Germline V gene sequence: CDR1 MNHEY, CDR2 SVGAGI. V was pared by 0 bases and J by 5 bases, with 17 bases between. The CDR3 nucleotides read TGTGCCAGCAGTTACTCCCGGGGCCTCTTTTTGCACGAGCAGTACTTC. This codes for CASSYSRGLFLHEQYF.

The chain links TRBV6-1 to TRBJ1-1; 8 nucleotides align to TRBD1. The CDR3 spans 14 residues. Trimming took 3 bases from V and 3 from J; bases not matched to a gene: 3. The germline V gene has CDR1 MNHNS and CDR2 SASEGT. The CDR3 sequence: CASSDRGQDTEAFF. CDR3 DNA: TGTGCCAGCAGTGACAGGGGGCAGGACACTGAAGCTTTCTTT.

The chain recombines TRBV6-5 with TRBJ1-6; TRBD1 is a possible D gene (5 bases). This CDR3 region has 16 residues. V lost 0 bases and J lost 5, with 11 bases in between. CDR1 and CDR2 from the germline V gene are MNHEY and SVGAGI. In DNA form, the CDR3 reads TGTGCCAGCAGTTACTCGGGGCAGCAAGATAATTCACCCCTCCACTTT. Translating gives CASSYSGQQDNSPLHF.

This chain connects TRBV6-5 to TRBJ1-4, with D possibly being TRBD1 (6 bases). V lost 7 bases to trimming and J lost 7 bases, with 13 bases between them. The CDR3 is 13 residues long. Germline V gene lookup returns CDR1 MNHEY and CDR2 SVGAGI. The CDR3 sequence is CASKGGVGEKLFF. The CDR3 bases are TGTGCCAGCAAAGGGGGAGTCGGTGAAAAACTGTTTTTT.

The chain is built from TRBV7-9 and TRBJ1-3, with D uncertain. CDR3 length: 12 amino acids. Germline V gene lookup returns CDR1 SEHNR and CDR2 FQNEAQ (reference sequence). This CDR3 reads CENRPQEDTIYF. As DNA, the CDR3 is TGTGAGAATCGACCCCAGGAGGACACCATATATTTT. Using reference TRBV7-9 and TRBJ1-3 for the parts outside the CDR3, the full variable domain is DTGVSQNPRHKITKRGQNVTFRCDPISEHNRLYWYRQTLGQGPEFLTYFQNEAQLEKSRLLSDRFSAERPKGSFSTLEIQRTEQGDSAMYLCENRPQEDTIYFGEGSWLTVV.

This clone was detected only a few times. The chain joins TRBV27 to TRBJ1-5; tentatively, D is TRBD1 (6 bases). The CDR3 is 13 residues long. V was cut by 6 bases and J by 6 bases, with 12 bases left in between. CDR1 and CDR2 from the germline V gene are MNHEY and SMNVEV (reference sequence). CDR3 sequence: CASSSQGGQPQHF. Here the CDR3 DNA reads TGTGCCAGCAGCTCACAGGGCGGTCAGCCCCAGCATTTT.

The rearrangement links TRBV12-5 to TRBJ2-2; the match to TRBD2 covers 8 bases. V shed 3 bases and J 1 base; nucleotides not matched to a gene: 1. CDR1 and CDR2 from the germline V gene are LGHNT and FRNRAP. This CDR3 is 15 amino acids long. CDR3 sequence (DNA): TGTGCTAGTGGTTTCCGGGGGGGGAACACCGGGGAGCTGTTTTTT. Its translation is CASGFRGGNTGELFF. Full variable domain (missing parts from reference TRBV12-5 and TRBJ2-2): DARVTQTPRHKVTEMGQEVTMRCQPILGHNTVFWYRQTMMQGLELLAYFRNRAPLDDSGMPKDRFSAEMPDATLATLKIQPSEPRDSAVYFCASGFRGGNTGELFFGEGSRLTVL.

The V call is TRBV6-4, the J call TRBJ1-6; D uncertain. Germline CDR1 is MRHNA and CDR2 is SNTAGT. This CDR3 region has 14 residues. V lost 2 bases, J lost 3 bases, and 5 bases lay in between. The CDR3 reads CASSDRVYNSPLHF. DNA for the CDR3: TGTGCCAGCAGTGACAGGGTCTATAATTCACCCCTCCACTTT.

This chain connects TRBV19 to TRBJ1-2; a weak D match, TRBD1 (6 bases). Germline values: CDR1 LNHDA, CDR2 SQIVND (reference sequence). The CDR3 covers 19 residues. The V end was cut by 3 bases, the J end by 0 bases, with 23 bases between. In DNA form, the CDR3 reads TGTGCCAGTAGTATCACCCGCCGGGGCAGGGGCGAAACTAACTATGGCTACACCTTC. Translated, it gives CASSITRRGRGETNYGYTF.

The chain combines TRBV7-2 with TRBJ2-3, with D unresolved. The germline gives CDR1 SGHTA, CDR2 FQGNSA. The V end was cut by 1 base, the J end by 0 bases, with 8 bases between. This CDR3 is 15 amino acids long. CDR3 coding DNA: TGTGCCAGCAGCTTAGTCGGTCCGAGCACAGATACGCAGTATTTT. Its translation: CASSLVGPSTDTQYF.

The V gene is TRBV28, the J gene TRBJ2-3, with 15 bases aligning to TRBD2. V was pared by 6 bases and J by 5 bases, with 18 bases of the junction left unmatched. The CDR3 is 20 residues long. Looked up from germline, CDR1 is MDHEN and CDR2 is SYDVKM. CDR3 in DNA: TGTGCCAGCAGCCCAAGCCCCGGGACTAGCGGGGGGCACTACCGAGATACGCAGTATTTT. Protein product: CASSPSPGTSGGHYRDTQYF.

The genes are TRBV3-1 (or the pseudogene TRBV3-2) and TRBJ1-1; a weak D match, TRBD1 (6 bases). Germline V gene data show CDR1 as LGHDT and CDR2 as YNNKEL (reference sequence). V gave up 4 bases and J gave up 1 base, with 13 bases separating them. The CDR3 spans 15 residues. The CDR3 loop reads CASSLGDIANTEAFF. The CDR3 DNA reads as TGTGCCAGCAGCCTTGGGGACATCGCGAACACTGAAGCTTTCTTT.